Many counts were recorded for the clone carrying this TCR beta chain. No antigen is known for it. This entry belongs to a study of T cell responses to AZD1222 COVID-19 vaccine. Sequencing was performed with immunoSEQ multiplex PCR; in TCRdb, only in-frame clones are kept and a portion is missing. The top ten clones hold less than 6.5% of a sample with 150,000 to 200,000 clones, roughly 86% of them seen once. Points from the study as a whole: None of the repertoires were sampled until the peak T cell response had passed. The donor group comprised mostly white British people and more females; the analysis possibly underestimated clonal diversity.

V lost 4 bases to trimming and J lost 0 bases; unmatched junction nucleotides: 12. The V gene's germline CDR1 is LGHDT and CDR2 YNNKEL (reference sequence). This CDR3 is built from 19 residues. The chain employs TRBV3-1 (or the pseudogene TRBV3-2) and TRBJ2-1; 10 bases fit TRBD2. The sample consisted of peripheral blood, taken on day 0 of AZD1222 vaccination. The receptor's source is an adult in good health. CDR3 sequence: CASSPGTSAEASSYNEQFF. The CDR3 DNA sequence: TGTGCCAGCAGCCCCGGGACTAGCGCGGAGGCTAGCTCCTACAATGAGCAGTTCTTC.